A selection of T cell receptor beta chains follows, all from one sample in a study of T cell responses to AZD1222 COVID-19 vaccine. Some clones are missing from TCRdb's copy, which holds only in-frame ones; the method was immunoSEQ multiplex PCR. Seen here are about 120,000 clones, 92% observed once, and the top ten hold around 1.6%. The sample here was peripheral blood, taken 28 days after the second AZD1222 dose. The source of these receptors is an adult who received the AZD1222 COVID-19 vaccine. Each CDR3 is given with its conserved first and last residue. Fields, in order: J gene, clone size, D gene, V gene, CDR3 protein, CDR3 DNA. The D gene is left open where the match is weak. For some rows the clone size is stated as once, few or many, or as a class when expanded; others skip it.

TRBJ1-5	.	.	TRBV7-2	CASSSGQPQHF	TGTGCCAGCAGTTCCGGTCAGCCCCAGCATTTT
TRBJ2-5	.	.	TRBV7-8	CASSLVRGGGKETQYF	TGTGCCAGCAGCTTAGTGAGGGGCGGTGGGAAAGAGACCCAGTACTTC
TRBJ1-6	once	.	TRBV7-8	CASSLVSRSDSPLHF	TGTGCCAGCAGCTTAGTCTCCCGTAGTGATTCACCCCTCCACTTT
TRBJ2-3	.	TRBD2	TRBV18	CASSPSIVSGIRTDTQYF	TGTGCCAGCTCACCAAGCATCGTCAGCGGGATCCGCACAGATACGCAGTATTTT
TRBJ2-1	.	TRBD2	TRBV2	CASSVAGGSYNEQFF	TGTGCCAGCAGTGTTGCGGGAGGGTCCTACAATGAGCAGTTCTTC
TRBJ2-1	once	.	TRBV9	CASSVESYNEQFF	TGTGCCAGCAGCGTAGAGTCCTACAATGAGCAGTTCTTC
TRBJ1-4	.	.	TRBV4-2	CASSQRFLGQVDEKLFF	TGTGCCAGCAGCCAACGGTTTTTGGGCCAGGTCGATGAAAAACTGTTTTTT
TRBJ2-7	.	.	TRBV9	CASSVGQGTTYEQYF	TGTGCCAGCAGCGTAGGGCAGGGGACTACCTACGAGCAGTACTTC
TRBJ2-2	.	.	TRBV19	CASKGMNTGELFF	TGTGCCAGTAAGGGGATGAACACCGGGGAGCTGTTTTTT
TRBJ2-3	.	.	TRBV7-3	CASSLMGGTDTQYF	TGTGCCAGCAGCTTAATGGGGGGCACAGATACGCAGTATTTT
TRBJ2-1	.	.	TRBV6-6	CASIPDKYNEQFF	TGTGCCAGCATACCGGACAAATACAATGAGCAGTTCTTC
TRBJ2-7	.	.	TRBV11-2	CASSLGQALEQYF	TGTGCCAGCAGCTTAGGACAGGCCCTCGAGCAGTACTTC
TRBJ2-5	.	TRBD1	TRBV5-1	CASSSGGQGQETQYF	TGCGCCAGCAGCTCCGGGGGACAGGGTCAAGAGACCCAGTACTTC
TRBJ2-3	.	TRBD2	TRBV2	CASRTTSLGADTQYF	TGTGCCAGCAGGACGACTAGCTTGGGGGCAGATACGCAGTATTTT
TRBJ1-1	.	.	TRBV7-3	CASSLMANSNTEAFF	TGTGCCAGCAGCTTAATGGCCAACTCGAACACTGAAGCTTTCTTT
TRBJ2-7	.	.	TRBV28	CASSEGNVGQYF	TGTGCCAGCAGTGAAGGAAATGTGGGGCAGTACTTC
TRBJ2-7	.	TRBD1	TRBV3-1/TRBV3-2	CASSPRDRVGSYEQYF	TGTGCCAGCAGTCCCCGTGACAGGGTAGGGTCCTACGAGCAGTACTTC
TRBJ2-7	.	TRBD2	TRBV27	CASSLVGGPDWQYF	TGTGCCAGCAGTTTAGTGGGAGGGCCAGATTGGCAGTACTTC
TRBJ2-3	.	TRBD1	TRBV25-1	CASSDTGTDFTDTQYF	TGTGCCAGCAGTGATACCGGGACAGATTTCACAGATACGCAGTATTTT
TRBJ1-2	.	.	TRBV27	CASSTRSFEGYTF	TGTGCCAGCAGTACACGGAGCTTCGAGGGCTACACCTTC
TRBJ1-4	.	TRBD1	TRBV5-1	CASSLEGAGEKLFF	TGCGCCAGCAGCTTGGAGGGGGCCGGTGAAAAACTGTTTTTT
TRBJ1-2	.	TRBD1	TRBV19	CASGDRGNYGYTF	TGTGCCAGTGGTGACAGGGGAAACTATGGCTACACCTTC
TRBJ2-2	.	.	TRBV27	CASRLTPTGELFF	TGTGCCAGCAGGCTAACCCCCACCGGGGAGCTGTTTTTT
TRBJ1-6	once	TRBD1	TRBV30	CAWSHTGGSSPLHF	TGTGCCTGGAGTCATACAGGGGGGAGTTCACCCCTCCACTTT
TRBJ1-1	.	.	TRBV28	CASSGGNTMNTEAFF	TGTGCCAGCTCTGGGGGGAACACGATGAACACTGAAGCTTTCTTT
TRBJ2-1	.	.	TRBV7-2	CASSFSNVLGQFF	TGTGCCAGCAGCTTCTCCAATGTATTAGGTCAGTTCTTC
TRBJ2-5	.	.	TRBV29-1	CSVMPEGLSETQYF	TGCAGCGTCATGCCAGAGGGGCTTTCGGAGACCCAGTACTTC
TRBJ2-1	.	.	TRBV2	CASSERGTSSYNEQFF	TGTGCCAGCAGTGAGAGAGGGACTTCCTCCTACAATGAGCAGTTCTTC
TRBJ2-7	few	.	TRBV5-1	CASSLLGTEQYF	TGCGCCAGCAGCCTTCTAGGGACAGAGCAGTACTTC
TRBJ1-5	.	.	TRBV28	CASRRRSGNQPQHF	TGTGCCAGCAGAAGGCGTTCGGGCAATCAGCCCCAGCATTTT
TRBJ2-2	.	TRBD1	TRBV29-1	CSVVGQGYTGELFF	TGCAGCGTTGTGGGACAGGGGTACACCGGGGAGCTGTTTTTT
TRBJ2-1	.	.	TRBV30	CAWTTTSSYNEQFF	TGTGCCTGGACGACCACGAGCTCCTACAATGAGCAGTTCTTC
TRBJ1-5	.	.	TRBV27	CASSTDRQSNQPQHF	TGTGCCAGCAGTACCGACCGACAGAGCAATCAGCCCCAGCATTTT
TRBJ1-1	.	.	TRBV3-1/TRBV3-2	CASSLTSNTEAFF	TGTGCCAGCAGCCTCACCAGTAACACTGAAGCTTTCTTT
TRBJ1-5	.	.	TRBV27	CASSLGAVSQPQHF	TGTGCCAGCAGTTTAGGGGCAGTTAGTCAGCCCCAGCATTTT
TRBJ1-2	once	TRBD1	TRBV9	CASNRGHRDSYGYTF	TGTGCCAGCAACCGGGGGCACAGGGACAGCTATGGCTACACCTTC
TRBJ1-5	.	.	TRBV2	CASGGNQPQHF	TGTGCCAGCGGGGGGAATCAGCCCCAGCATTTT
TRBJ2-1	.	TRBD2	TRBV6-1	CASSEASGGSNEQFF	TGTGCCAGCAGTGAAGCCTCGGGAGGGTCTAATGAGCAGTTCTTC
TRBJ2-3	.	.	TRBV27	CASSAESGSTQYF	TGTGCCAGCAGTGCCGAATCAGGGAGTACGCAGTATTTT
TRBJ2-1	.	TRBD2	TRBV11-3	CASSLRAGGLYNEQFF	TGTGCCAGCAGCTTAAGGGCGGGAGGCCTTTACAATGAGCAGTTCTTC
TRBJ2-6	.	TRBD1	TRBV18	CASSPPGQGFSGANVLTF	TGTGCCAGCTCACCCCCGGGACAGGGGTTCTCTGGGGCCAACGTCCTGACTTTC
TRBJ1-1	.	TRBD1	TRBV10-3	CASQGDTEAFF	TGTGCCAGTCAGGGGGACACTGAAGCTTTCTTT
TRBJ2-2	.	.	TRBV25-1	CASSDGRVGNTGELFF	TGTGCCAGCAGTGATGGAAGGGTAGGCAACACCGGGGAGCTGTTTTTT
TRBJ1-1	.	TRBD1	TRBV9	CASSAYSGTGFFSEAFF	TGTGCCAGCAGCGCCTATTCCGGGACAGGGTTTTTCAGTGAAGCTTTCTTT
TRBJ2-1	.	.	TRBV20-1	CSAIKRGEQFF	TGCAGTGCTATAAAGAGGGGTGAGCAGTTCTTC
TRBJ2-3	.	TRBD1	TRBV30	CACRQGVEIDTQYF	TGTGCCTGCCGACAGGGGGTCGAAATAGATACGCAGTATTTT
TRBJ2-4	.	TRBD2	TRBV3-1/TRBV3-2	CASSPGRAKNIQYF	TGTGCCAGCAGCCCCGGGAGGGCCAAAAACATTCAGTACTTC
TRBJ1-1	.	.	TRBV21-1	CASTCGQGNTEAFF	TGTGCCAGCACCTGCGGACAGGGGAACACTGAAGCTTTCTTT
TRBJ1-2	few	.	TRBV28	CASSLGGEQGTGYTF	TGTGCCAGCAGTTTGGGAGGGGAGCAGGGTACAGGCTACACCTTC
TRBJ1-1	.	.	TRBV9	CASSVARSTEAFF	TGTGCCAGCAGCGTAGCGCGTAGCACTGAAGCTTTCTTT
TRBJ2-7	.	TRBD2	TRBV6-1	CASSETSGREEQYF	TGTGCCAGCAGTGAGACTAGCGGGAGGGAAGAGCAGTACTTC
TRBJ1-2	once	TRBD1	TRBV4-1	CASSQSLGTGTNYGYTF	TGCGCCAGCAGCCAATCACTTGGGACAGGAACAAACTATGGCTACACCTTC